This T cell receptor (beta chain) came from a study of blood T cell repertoires in COVID-19. The CDR3 sequence is 12 residues long. V was pared by 0 bases and J by 5 bases, with 4 bases between. The germline gives CDR1 SGHDN, CDR2 FVKESK. This clone was picked up a small number of times. This table comes from immunoSEQ multiplex PCR, and its TCRdb copy is limited to in-frame clones, with some not included. The sample comprises 200,000 to 300,000 clones, roughly 84% of which are singletons, and 4% to 4.5% rests with the top ten. The sample consisted of peripheral blood. The receptor's source is a man between 60 and 75 years old with acute or convalescent COVID-19. The genes are TRBV14 and TRBJ1-2; D call uncertain. The CDR3 is CASSQDVYGYTF. The DNA of the CDR3 is TGTGCCAGCAGCCAAGACGTATATGGCTACACCTTC.